This TCR beta chain was obtained from a study of cytomegalovirus exposure and HLA in healthy donors. V shed 2 bases and J shed 0 bases, with 17 bases lying between them. Germline lookup yields CDR1 MGHRA and CDR2 YSYEKL. The CDR3 runs 17 residues. PCR used 60 Vbeta primers and 13 Jbeta primers. TCRdb's table, derived via immunoSEQ multiplex PCR, lists solely in-frame clones and lacks some. The table includes about 120,000 clones, roughly four fifths detected once. At sampling all donors were nominally healthy, likely with unrecorded immune exposures. Input material: PBMCs. This chain joins TRBV4-1 and TRBJ2-7; possible D gene TRBD1, 6 bases. This sequence was found in a woman aged 18-29 years in good health and CMV-seronegative. Here the CDR3 reads CASSQLYGQLSSYEQYF. The CDR3 region has the DNA TGCGCCAGCAGCCAACTTTATGGACAGCTTTCCTCCTACGAGCAGTACTTC.